This TCR beta chain was profiled in a study of graft-versus-host responses after intestinal transplantation. Study as a whole: The whole recipient group had anti-thymocyte globulin induction followed by tacrolimus and steroids for around 3 years.

Points from the study as a whole: The marrow of recipients harbored GvH clones, and ileum or blood showed some of them first. Early post-transplant falls in HvG clones accompanied the peak levels of circulating GvH clones.

V lost 4 bases, J lost 5 bases, and 10 bases stayed unmatched. The germline V gene encodes CDR1 MNHEY and CDR2 SMNVEV (reference sequence). The CDR3 totals 16 residues. As regards this clone: Antigen unknown.

Using immunoSEQ multiplex PCR, the repertoire was profiled, and TCRdb retains in-frame clones only, with some absent. Counted here are 75,000 to 90,000 clones, about 89% occurring once; the ten biggest clones make up roughly 0.35%. The V call is TRBV27, the J call TRBJ2-7, with 11 bases identical to TRBD2. The TCR was taken from a human donor who received an intestinal transplant. The input for sequencing was unstimulated CD4+ T cells sorted from spleen or lymph node cells, taken before intestinal transplant. In DNA, the CDR3 is TGTGCCAGCAGTTCGGTAGCGGGAGGGCCCTCGCACGAGCAGTACTTC. This sequence encodes CASSSVAGGPSHEQYF.